This T cell receptor beta chain stems from a study of T cell changes during pregnancy in multiple sclerosis (dated by TCRdb to between 2017 and 2020). In the study overall: The study examined how the T cell repertoire changed over the course of pregnancy in women with multiple sclerosis.

V trim: 2 bases; J trim: 5 bases; unmatched bases: 5. The CDR1 and CDR2 encoded by the germline V gene are MNHEY and SVGAGI. The CDR3 measures 14 amino acids from cysteine to phenylalanine. The sequence is cut down to CDR3 DNA, 42 bases in frame from base 1. About this clone itself: What antigen it recognizes has not been identified. Per-base qualities were not stored, and no clone one base away is much larger.

Library preparation employed the immunoSEQ multiplex PCR assay. Not all clones reach the TCRdb copy of this immuneACCESS table, which keeps in-frame sequences only. Checked studies attribute under half of the gap to unresolved V genes and leave the rest unexplained. The sample contains approximately 37,000 clones, 75% to 95% of them found a single time. The ten largest clones capture more than 0.3% of the sample. The rearranged segments are TRBV6-5 and TRBJ1-2; 7 central nucleotides agree with TRBD1. This receptor was obtained from a female donor in good health, enrolled as a control in a pregnancy study. The specimen comprised CD4+ T cells from peripheral blood mononuclear cells, sampled in the third trimester of pregnancy. Here the CDR3 is given as CASSYVARGYGYTF. The DNA reads as follows: TGTGCCAGCAGTTACGTCGCCAGGGGGTATGGCTACACCTTC.